Listed below are T cell receptor beta chains from one sample, sequenced in a study of cytomegalovirus exposure and HLA in healthy donors. The protocol was immunoSEQ multiplex PCR, while the TCRdb copy is restricted to in-frame clones and leaves out a portion. The sample contains roughly 100,000 clones, over 55% of which appear only once. Material for sequencing was PBMCs. The receptors come from a female donor in good health and CMV-seronegative. CDR3s leave out the opening cysteine and the closing phenylalanine or tryptophan. Clone size appears in some rows only: once, few, many, or a class for an expanded clone.

v_gene	abundance	len	CDR3aa
TRBV28	NA	14	ASSTLGTSPYNEQF
TRBV2	NA	13	ASSASGRSYNEQF
TRBV7-3	NA	11	ASSRELSDTQY
TRBV28	NA	12	ASSHDTSTDTQY
TRBV5-1	NA	15	ASSFSQGDSGNTEAF
TRBV7-2	once	14	ASSPPGQGGWETQY
TRBV27	NA	16	ASSLLTGGGYSNQPQH
TRBV27	many	12	ASSLTEMTGELF
TRBV27	NA	14	ASSLASGPRNTEAF
TRBV9	once	11	ASSSTGGTEAF
TRBV7-2	NA	11	ASSLGQGGAQY
TRBV6-1	NA	12	ASSDYDRGYGYT
TRBV4-2	NA	14	ASSRPAGGSSYEQY
TRBV2	NA	11	ASRLATNEKLF
TRBV7-2	NA	13	ASSLSMADTGELF
TRBV19	NA	13	ASSTGQGVGTEAF